The rows below give T cell receptor beta chains drawn from one sample of a study of blood T cell repertoires in COVID-19. Clones were sequenced by immunoSEQ multiplex PCR, and TCRdb holds only the in-frame ones, with some missing. The sample shows some 120,000 clones, around 83% of them seen only once. Sequenced: peripheral blood. These receptors were collected from a woman between 45 and 60 years old with acute or convalescent COVID-19. Both conserved end residues are part of each CDR3. A D gene is named only where the DNA matches it firmly. Clone size, where shown, is once, few, many, or a class for clones that have expanded.

v_call	j_call	clone_size	d_call	cdr3_aa	cdr3_nt
TRBV7-2	TRBJ2-1	.	TRBD2	CASSFRWTSGGYNEQFF	TGTGCCAGCAGCTTCCGTTGGACTAGCGGGGGGTACAATGAGCAGTTCTTC
TRBV2	TRBJ2-3	.	TRBD2	CASSRRKRGGTDTQYF	TGTGCCAGCTCCCGCCGCAAGCGGGGGGGTACAGATACGCAGTATTTT
TRBV11-2	TRBJ1-1	.	.	CASSPQTVNTEAFF	TGTGCCAGCAGCCCCCAGACAGTGAACACTGAAGCTTTCTTT
TRBV5-4	TRBJ1-4	.	.	CASSPGSGGGRTNEKLFF	TGTGCCAGCAGCCCCGGTTCGGGGGGCGGGAGAACTAATGAAAAACTGTTTTTT
TRBV9	TRBJ2-2	few	.	CASSVAGITGELFF	TGTGCCAGCAGCGTAGCAGGGATTACCGGGGAGCTGTTTTTT
TRBV7-8	TRBJ1-6	.	.	CASTSLRPGESPLHF	TGTGCCAGCACCTCCCTCCGACCGGGAGAATCACCCCTCCACTTT
TRBV7-9	TRBJ2-1	.	TRBD2	CASSSSGGEQFF	TGTGCCAGCAGCTCCAGCGGGGGAGAGCAGTTCTTC
TRBV18	TRBJ1-2	once	.	CASSPQGTNYGYTF	TGTGCCAGCTCACCACAGGGGACTAACTATGGCTACACCTTC
TRBV24-1	TRBJ2-3	.	.	CATSDTKLPADTQYF	TGTGCCACCAGTGATACCAAACTCCCCGCGGATACGCAGTATTTT
TRBV11-3	TRBJ2-1	.	TRBD2	CASSLGGLTSGGLPGNEQFF	TGTGCCAGCAGCTTAGGTGGCTTAACGAGCGGGGGGCTGCCGGGCAATGAGCAGTTCTTC
TRBV7-2	TRBJ2-7	.	.	CASSSPGAYEQYF	TGTGCCAGCAGCTCGCCAGGGGCCTACGAGCAGTACTTC
TRBV6-5	TRBJ1-2	.	.	CASSYGWANEYGYTF	TGTGCCAGCAGTTATGGTTGGGCGAACGAATATGGCTACACCTTC
TRBV5-1	TRBJ2-7	.	.	CASSLGQFSYEQYF	TGCGCCAGCAGCTTGGGTCAGTTCTCCTACGAGCAGTACTTC
TRBV28	TRBJ2-7	once	TRBD2	CASSPNTGTNIYEQYF	TGTGCCAGCAGTCCGAATACCGGGACTAACATCTACGAGCAGTACTTC
TRBV7-9	TRBJ2-7	.	.	CASSPYRVREQYF	TGTGCCAGCAGCCCCTACAGGGTACGCGAGCAGTACTTC
TRBV9	TRBJ2-3	.	TRBD2	CASSEGLAETDTQYF	TGTGCCAGCAGCGAGGGACTAGCGGAGACAGATACGCAGTATTTT
TRBV9	TRBJ1-2	.	.	CASSVDESEGRAANYGYTF	TGTGCCAGCAGCGTAGACGAATCGGAGGGACGAGCCGCTAACTATGGCTACACCTTC
TRBV10-3	TRBJ2-7	.	.	CAISESVGQGPPYEQYF	TGTGCCATCAGTGAGTCTGTCGGCCAGGGGCCCCCCTACGAGCAGTACTTC
TRBV5-5	TRBJ1-5	.	TRBD1	CASSLVTGGGQPQHF	TGTGCCAGCAGCTTGGTGACAGGGGGTGGTCAGCCCCAGCATTTT
TRBV19	TRBJ1-5	.	.	CATARTLWNQPQHF	TGTGCCACAGCCCGGACACTATGGAATCAGCCCCAGCATTTT
TRBV6-5	TRBJ1-1	.	.	CASSRQKNTEAFF	TGTGCCAGCAGCCGACAGAAGAACACTGAAGCTTTCTTT
TRBV11-3	TRBJ2-2	.	.	CASSLITVTTGELFF	TGTGCCAGCAGCTTAATCACCGTAACTACCGGGGAGCTGTTTTTT
TRBV7-3	TRBJ2-1	.	TRBD2	CASSWKSSGPNEQFF	TGTGCCAGCAGCTGGAAGTCTAGCGGGCCTAATGAGCAGTTCTTC
TRBV3-1/TRBV3-2	TRBJ2-7	.	.	CASSQGTGTSVYEQYF	TGTGCCAGCAGCCAAGGTACAGGGACCTCGGTCTACGAGCAGTACTTC
TRBV11-3	TRBJ2-5	.	.	CASSLGGQETQYF	TGTGCCAGCAGCTTGGGGGGTCAAGAGACCCAGTACTTC
TRBV6-5	TRBJ1-5	.	.	CASRTMTVSNQPQHF	TGTGCCAGCAGGACAATGACGGTTAGCAATCAGCCCCAGCATTTT
TRBV4-1	TRBJ2-7	.	.	CASSQERAYYEQYF	TGCGCCAGCAGCCAAGAGAGAGCGTACTACGAGCAGTACTTC
TRBV11-3	TRBJ2-1	.	.	CASSLTRGGEQFF	TGTGCCAGCAGCTTAACAAGGGGGGGTGAGCAGTTCTTC
TRBV6-5	TRBJ2-5	.	TRBD1	CATSVDRGRETQYF	TGTGCCACCTCTGTAGACAGGGGACGAGAGACCCAGTACTTC
TRBV11-2	TRBJ2-1	.	.	CASSSGYEQFF	TGTGCCAGCTCTTCAGGGTATGAGCAGTTCTTC
TRBV5-1	TRBJ1-1	.	TRBD1	CASSLRQTGAQAFF	TGCGCCAGCAGCTTGAGGCAGACAGGGGCCCAAGCTTTCTTT
TRBV7-8	TRBJ1-4	.	.	CASSRGGAEKLFF	TGTGCCAGCAGCCGTGGGGGCGCGGAAAAACTGTTTTTT
TRBV19	TRBJ1-5	.	TRBD1	CASSVQGGNQPQHF	TGTGCCAGTAGTGTGCAGGGGGGCAATCAGCCCCAGCATTTT
TRBV24-1	TRBJ2-3	.	TRBD2	CATSSPHERGTTDTQYF	TGTGCCACCAGCTCGCCGCATGAGCGGGGGACCACAGATACGCAGTATTTT
TRBV11-2	TRBJ2-1	.	.	CASSLDPGLYNEQFF	TGTGCCAGCAGCTTAGATCCGGGACTCTACAATGAGCAGTTCTTC
TRBV6-5	TRBJ2-7	few	TRBD2	CASKRAGEAYEQYF	TGTGCCAGCAAGAGGGCGGGGGAGGCCTACGAGCAGTACTTC
TRBV5-1	TRBJ1-6	.	.	CASSTSTANNSPLHF	TGCGCCAGCAGCACCTCGACAGCAAATAATTCACCCCTCCACTTT
TRBV6-5	TRBJ1-1	.	.	CASSQMQRNTEAFF	TGTGCCAGCAGCCAAATGCAGCGGAACACTGAAGCTTTCTTT
TRBV19	TRBJ1-5	.	TRBD1	CASSPIPGQRNQPQHF	TGTGCCAGTAGTCCCATCCCGGGACAGCGCAATCAGCCCCAGCATTTT
TRBV5-1	TRBJ1-3	few	TRBD1	CASSLGQGKDTIYF	TGCGCCAGCAGCTTAGGACAGGGGAAAGACACCATATATTTT
TRBV6-5	TRBJ1-1	.	TRBD1	CASRRDGTGTAEAFF	TGTGCCAGTAGAAGGGACGGGACAGGGACTGCTGAAGCTTTCTTT
TRBV4-2	TRBJ1-2	.	.	CASSQEESVLSNYGYTF	TGTGCCAGCAGCCAAGAAGAGTCGGTACTTTCCAACTATGGCTACACCTTC
TRBV14	TRBJ1-2	.	TRBD1	CASRRPGQGYGYTF	TGTGCCAGCAGACGTCCGGGACAGGGTTATGGCTACACCTTC
TRBV29-1	TRBJ2-7	.	TRBD1	CSVGDRGLYEQYF	TGCAGCGTTGGAGACAGGGGGCTTTACGAGCAGTACTTC
TRBV5-8	TRBJ1-1	many	.	CASSLGNLNTEAFF	TGTGCCAGCAGCTTGGGCAACTTGAACACTGAAGCTTTCTTT
TRBV6-2/TRBV6-3	TRBJ2-1	.	TRBD1	CASSQTGGGLNEQFF	TGTGCCAGCAGCCAAACAGGGGGAGGATTGAATGAGCAGTTCTTC
TRBV5-4	TRBJ1-6	.	.	CASSWESSYNSPLHF	TGTGCCAGCAGCTGGGAGAGCTCCTATAATTCACCCCTCCACTTT
TRBV4-1	TRBJ1-1	.	TRBD1	CASSQDNRGWVKDTEAFF	TGCGCCAGCAGCCAAGACAACAGGGGATGGGTGAAGGACACTGAAGCTTTCTTT
TRBV11-2	TRBJ1-2	once	.	CASSNTQGFYGYTF	TGTGCCAGCAGCAATACCCAGGGGTTCTATGGCTACACCTTC
TRBV7-6	TRBJ2-1	.	.	CASSLAGREEQFF	TGTGCCAGCAGCTTAGCTGGTAGAGAGGAGCAGTTCTTC
TRBV5-1	TRBJ2-7	.	.	CASSLVTGRTYEQYF	TGCGCCAGCAGCTTGGTGACAGGTCGGACCTACGAGCAGTACTTC
TRBV9	TRBJ2-7	.	.	CASSVLPGTEYEQYF	TGTGCCAGCAGCGTCCTCCCCGGGACTGAATACGAGCAGTACTTC
TRBV19	TRBJ1-5	.	.	CASSMEQIQPQHF	TGTGCCAGTAGTATGGAACAGATACAGCCCCAGCATTTT
TRBV2	TRBJ2-1	.	TRBD1	CASSDRVDPNEQFF	TGTGCCAGCAGCGACAGGGTTGATCCTAATGAGCAGTTCTTC
TRBV19	TRBJ1-3	.	TRBD1	CATYRGSGNTIYF	TGTGCCACCTACAGGGGATCTGGAAACACCATATATTTT
TRBV28	TRBJ2-7	.	.	CASSLKGVIYEQYF	TGTGCCAGCAGTTTAAAGGGGGTAATCTACGAGCAGTACTTC
TRBV19	TRBJ1-2	.	TRBD1	CASSNPGTGTGYTF	TGTGCCAGTAGTAATCCCGGGACAGGGACCGGCTACACCTTC